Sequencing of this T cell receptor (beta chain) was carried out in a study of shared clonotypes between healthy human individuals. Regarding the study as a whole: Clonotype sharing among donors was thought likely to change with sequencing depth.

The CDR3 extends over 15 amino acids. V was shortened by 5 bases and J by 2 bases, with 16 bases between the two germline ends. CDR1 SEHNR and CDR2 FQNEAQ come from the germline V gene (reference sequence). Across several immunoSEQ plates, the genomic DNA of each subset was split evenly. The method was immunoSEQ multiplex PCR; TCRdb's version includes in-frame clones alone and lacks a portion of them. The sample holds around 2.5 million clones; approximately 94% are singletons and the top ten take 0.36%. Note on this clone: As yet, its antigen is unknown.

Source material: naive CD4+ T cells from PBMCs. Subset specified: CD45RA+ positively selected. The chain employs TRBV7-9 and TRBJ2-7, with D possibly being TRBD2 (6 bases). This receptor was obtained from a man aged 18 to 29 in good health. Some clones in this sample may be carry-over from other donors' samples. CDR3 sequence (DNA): TGTGCCAGCAGCGACGGACCGGGGGTACCCTACGAGCAGTACTTC. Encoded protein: CASSDGPGVPYEQYF. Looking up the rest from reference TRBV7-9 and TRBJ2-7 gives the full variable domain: DTGVSQNPRHKITKRGQNVTFRCDPISEHNRLYWYRQTLGQGPEFLTYFQNEAQLEKSRLLSDRFSAERPKGSFSTLEIQRTEQGDSAMYLCASSDGPGVPYEQYFGPGTRLTVT.